This TCR beta chain was captured by sequencing in a study of cytomegalovirus exposure and HLA in healthy donors. Across the whole study: A later analysis reported the same platform for the 90 to 150 validation repertoires and the 650 to 750 first-cohort repertoires.

Germline V lookup: CDR1 KGHSH, CDR2 LQKENI. J gave up 7 bases and V 6 bases, and 7 bases lay outside the gene matches. The CDR3 spans 15 residues. Study conclusions and caveats: In vitro data verified a few CMV-associated chains as specific for CMV antigens. Cytomegalovirus association was assigned to 170 or so TCR beta chains. Whilst most TCR sequences proved rare, a subset of public TCRs occurred across many donors.

Notes on this clone: Its antigen is as yet unknown.

Repertoires were generated with immunoSEQ multiplex PCR, while TCRdb's copy carries only in-frame clones and drops some. The data hold approximately 300,000 clones, with 87% observed a single time. The sample was PBMCs. The receptor comes from a woman aged 25-40 years in good health and CMV-seropositive. The V gene is TRBV18, the J gene TRBJ2-1; TRBD1 aligns across 12 bases. The DNA of the CDR3 is TGTGCCAGCTCCCGGGACAGGGGGCTTGAAAATGAGCAGTTCTTC. This encodes CASSRDRGLENEQFF.